These T cell receptor beta chains were read from a single sample in a study of T cell repertoires in cytomegalovirus infection. TCRdb redid the calling of the reads with MiXCR, one entry per CDR3 protein. The sample has approximately 500,000 distinct CDR3 sequences, around 11% seen once. Material for sequencing was PBMCs. The receptor source for this set is a human donor in good health (CMV status not recorded). Some clones in this sample may be carry-over from other donors' samples. Each CDR3 is given with its conserved first and last residue. The order of the fields is J gene, V gene, clone size, D gene, CDR3 DNA, CDR3 protein. D genes are given only for firm matches. Some rows mark clone size as missing; the rest say once, few, many or name a class of expanded clone.

J: TRBJ1-6
V: TRBV12-3/TRBV12-4
size: many
D: TRBD1
DNA: TGTGCCAGCAGTTCCGGGACAGGATTTTCACCCCTCCACTTT
CDR3: CASSSGTGFSPLHF

J: TRBJ2-1
V: TRBV5-1
size: few
D: TRBD1
DNA: TGCGCCAGCAGCTTGGCGGCAGGGGGCAATCCGATCTACAATGAGCAGTTCTTC
CDR3: CASSLAAGGNPIYNEQFF

J: TRBJ2-1
V: TRBV2
size: many
D: NA
DNA: TGTGCCAGCAGTGCTCTGACATCTTCTGCTTACAATGAGCAGTTCTTC
CDR3: CASSALTSSAYNEQFF

J: TRBJ2-3
V: TRBV6-6
size: many
D: NA
DNA: TGTGCCAGCAGTTACTCTGGGGTCACAGATACGCAGTATTTT
CDR3: CASSYSGVTDTQYF

J: TRBJ2-3
V: TRBV24-1
size: few
D: NA
DNA: TGTGCCACCGGTCCGGGGGCGGGAACCACAGATACGCAGTATTTT
CDR3: CATGPGAGTTDTQYF

J: TRBJ1-1
V: TRBV10-3
size: many
D: NA
DNA: TGTGCCATCAGTTCCGGGACGCCGGGTGAAGCTTTCTTT
CDR3: CAISSGTPGEAFF

J: TRBJ2-7
V: TRBV6-8
size: NA
D: NA
DNA: TGTGCCAGCAGCCCTAGGAAGGACCACCACTCCTACGAGCAGTACTTC
CDR3: CASSPRKDHHSYEQYF

J: TRBJ1-1
V: TRBV19
size: many
D: NA
DNA: TGTGCCAGTAGTATGGAGGGGAACACTGAAGCTTTCTTT
CDR3: CASSMEGNTEAFF

J: TRBJ1-1
V: TRBV6-1
size: NA
D: NA
DNA: TGTGCCAGCAGTGAAACATCGGCAGGGTGGAACACTGAAGCTTTCTTT
CDR3: CASSETSAGWNTEAFF

J: TRBJ2-7
V: TRBV6-1
size: many
D: NA
DNA: TGTGCCAGCAGCCAGGGACTGGGCTCCTACGAGCAGTACTTC
CDR3: CASSQGLGSYEQYF

J: TRBJ1-1
V: TRBV6-5
size: many
D: TRBD1
DNA: TGTGCCAGCAGTTACGGCGTTGACAGGGAGGGAGAGACTGAAGCTTTCTTT
CDR3: CASSYGVDREGETEAFF

J: TRBJ1-1
V: TRBV29-1
size: many
D: NA
DNA: TGCAGCGTTGCGAGGGCCACTGAAGCTTTCTTT
CDR3: CSVARATEAFF

J: TRBJ2-7
V: TRBV27
size: many
D: NA
DNA: TGTGCCAGCAGTTTATCGAATCTTAACGAGCAGTACTTC
CDR3: CASSLSNLNEQYF

J: TRBJ2-7
V: TRBV27
size: many
D: NA
DNA: TGTGCCAGCAGCCGGACAGCCTCCTACGAGCAGTACTTC
CDR3: CASSRTASYEQYF

J: TRBJ2-1
V: TRBV14
size: many
D: NA
DNA: TGTGCCAGCAGCTACAGACAGAGCGGGCCGAACAATGAGCAGTTCTTC
CDR3: CASSYRQSGPNNEQFF

J: TRBJ2-7
V: TRBV4-2
size: many
D: NA
DNA: TGTGCCAGCAGCCAATCAGACAGCTACGAGCAGTACTTC
CDR3: CASSQSDSYEQYF

J: TRBJ2-1
V: TRBV7-8
size: many
D: TRBD1
DNA: TGTGCCAGCAGCTTAGTGGGACAGGGGGCTGAATTTTACAATGAGCAGTTCTTC
CDR3: CASSLVGQGAEFYNEQFF

J: TRBJ2-1
V: TRBV5-6
size: many
D: TRBD2
DNA: TGTGCCAGCAGCTCCTACTATAGCGGGAGCTCCTACAATGAGCAGTTCTTC
CDR3: CASSSYYSGSSYNEQFF

J: TRBJ2-2
V: TRBV29-1
size: NA
D: TRBD2
DNA: TGCAGCGTTAGCGGGGACACCGGGGAGCTGTTTTTT
CDR3: CSVSGDTGELFF

J: TRBJ2-7
V: TRBV29-1
size: few
D: NA
DNA: TGCAGCGTTGAAGATGGGGGCGCGCCACGCTCCTACGAGCAGTACTTC
CDR3: CSVEDGGAPRSYEQYF

J: TRBJ1-3
V: TRBV3-1
size: many
D: TRBD1
DNA: TGTGCCAGCAGCCAGGACAGGGCTGGAAACACCATATATTTT
CDR3: CASSQDRAGNTIYF

J: TRBJ2-1
V: TRBV12-3/TRBV12-4
size: many
D: TRBD2
DNA: TGTGCCAGCAGTCTGGGGTGGGGGACTAGCGGGAGCTCCTACAATGAGCAGTTCTTC
CDR3: CASSLGWGTSGSSYNEQFF

J: TRBJ1-1
V: TRBV18
size: many
D: TRBD1
DNA: TGTGCCAGTAGCAGGGACAGGGTTAACACTGAAGCTTTCTTT
CDR3: CASSRDRVNTEAFF

J: TRBJ2-3
V: TRBV2
size: NA
D: TRBD2
DNA: TGTGCCAGCAGCGCCGGGACTAGCGGGAGCGCAGATACGCAGTATTTT
CDR3: CASSAGTSGSADTQYF

J: TRBJ2-2
V: TRBV6-6
size: many
D: TRBD1
DNA: TGTGCCAGCAGTTGGGACAGGAACACCGGGGAGCTGTTTTTT
CDR3: CASSWDRNTGELFF

J: TRBJ1-1
V: TRBV9
size: many
D: TRBD1
DNA: TGTGCCAGCAGCGTATTTCCGACAGGGGAATCTGAAGCTTTCTTT
CDR3: CASSVFPTGESEAFF

J: TRBJ2-1
V: TRBV12-5
size: few
D: NA
DNA: TGTGCTAGTGGTTTAAGAATACGGGGAGTATCCTACAATGAGCAGTTCTTC
CDR3: CASGLRIRGVSYNEQFF

J: TRBJ2-4
V: TRBV29-1
size: NA
D: NA
DNA: TGCAGCGTAGAAGACAGATACCTAGCCAAAAACATTCAGTACTTC
CDR3: CSVEDRYLAKNIQYF

J: TRBJ1-4
V: TRBV7-9
size: many
D: TRBD1
DNA: TGTGCCAGCAGCTTAGAAGAGGCGGACAGGCCTAATGAAAAACTGTTTTTT
CDR3: CASSLEEADRPNEKLFF

J: TRBJ2-2
V: TRBV6-2/TRBV6-3
size: NA
D: NA
DNA: TGTGCCAGCCAGACAGACGCGACCGGGGAGCTGTTTTTT
CDR3: CASQTDATGELFF

J: TRBJ2-7
V: TRBV7-9
size: many
D: NA
DNA: TGTGCCAGCAGCTTAGGAATGGGCCAGGGGCTCTACGAGCAGTACTTC
CDR3: CASSLGMGQGLYEQYF

J: TRBJ1-2
V: TRBV5-1
size: many
D: TRBD1
DNA: TGCGCCAGCAGCTTATGGGACAGTAACTATGGCTACACCTTC
CDR3: CASSLWDSNYGYTF

J: TRBJ2-7
V: TRBV10-3
size: many
D: TRBD1
DNA: TGTGCCCATCAGCCGGACAGGGTTCACGAGCAGTACTTC
CDR3: CAHQPDRVHEQYF

J: TRBJ2-3
V: TRBV7-8
size: many
D: NA
DNA: TGTGCCAGCAGCTTTCAGGGGGATACGCAGTATTTT
CDR3: CASSFQGDTQYF

J: TRBJ2-1
V: TRBV5-1
size: many
D: NA
DNA: TGCGCCAGCAGCTCGTCAAATGAGCAGTTCTTC
CDR3: CASSSSNEQFF

J: TRBJ2-7
V: TRBV7-9
size: many
D: TRBD1
DNA: TGTGCCAGCAGCTCGGGACAGGGTCTCTCCTACGAGCAGTACTTC
CDR3: CASSSGQGLSYEQYF

J: TRBJ2-7
V: TRBV14
size: few
D: TRBD2
DNA: TGTGCCAGCAGCCTTCGACTAGCGGGAGAAGGTGACGAGCAGTACTTC
CDR3: CASSLRLAGEGDEQYF

J: TRBJ2-7
V: TRBV12-3/TRBV12-4
size: many
D: NA
DNA: TGTGCCAGCAGTCCCCCCTTACACGGGCAGTACTTC
CDR3: CASSPPLHGQYF

J: TRBJ2-1
V: TRBV6-5
size: many
D: TRBD2
DNA: TGTGCCAGCAGAGGGACTAGCGGGTTACGGGAGCAGTTCTTC
CDR3: CASRGTSGLREQFF

J: TRBJ1-5
V: TRBV24-1
size: NA
D: NA
DNA: TGTGCCACCAGTGATAGCAGGGCTACGAGCAATCAGCCCCAGCATTTT
CDR3: CATSDSRATSNQPQHF

J: TRBJ2-3
V: TRBV12-3/TRBV12-4
size: many
D: NA
DNA: TGTGCCAGCAGCCCCTACTCGGATACGCAGTATTTT
CDR3: CASSPYSDTQYF

J: TRBJ2-1
V: TRBV29-1
size: NA
D: TRBD1
DNA: TGCAGCCACAGGGGGCGAAATGAGCAGTTCTTC
CDR3: CSHRGRNEQFF

J: TRBJ1-2
V: TRBV6-5
size: few
D: NA
DNA: TGTGCCACCTGGGACCCTAACTATGGCTACACCTTC
CDR3: CATWDPNYGYTF

J: TRBJ2-7
V: TRBV20-1
size: few
D: TRBD2
DNA: TGCAGTGCTCAACAAGGGACTAGCGCGATCTACGAGCAGTACTTC
CDR3: CSAQQGTSAIYEQYF

J: TRBJ2-7
V: TRBV4-2
size: many
D: TRBD2
DNA: TGTGCCAGCAGCCAAGGTGGTAGCGGGAGATACTACGAGCAGTACTTC
CDR3: CASSQGGSGRYYEQYF

J: TRBJ2-2
V: TRBV5-5
size: many
D: NA
DNA: TGTGCCAGCAGCCCGGAGGCCCAGTGGAGCCCCGGGGAGCTGTTTTTT
CDR3: CASSPEAQWSPGELFF

J: TRBJ2-1
V: TRBV6-6
size: few
D: NA
DNA: TGTGCCAGCAGTCGCGCCGGAACCAAAATTGGAGAGCAGTTCTTC
CDR3: CASSRAGTKIGEQFF

J: TRBJ1-2
V: TRBV2
size: few
D: NA
DNA: TGTGCCAGCAGAAGAGGCAGGGAGTACCCCCTTAACTATGGCTACACCTTC
CDR3: CASRRGREYPLNYGYTF

J: TRBJ1-2
V: TRBV2
size: many
D: NA
DNA: TGTGCCAGCAGTGAAGCCAGCTATGGCTACACCTTC
CDR3: CASSEASYGYTF

J: TRBJ2-1
V: TRBV20-1
size: NA
D: NA
DNA: TGCAGTGCTAGAGAGGGGCAGGGTGGAAATGAGCAGTTCTTC
CDR3: CSAREGQGGNEQFF

J: TRBJ2-1
V: TRBV5-1
size: many
D: NA
DNA: TGCGCCAGCAGCTCCTTGTGGGGGGGCCCCAATGAGCAGTTCTTC
CDR3: CASSSLWGGPNEQFF

J: TRBJ1-2
V: TRBV11-2
size: many
D: TRBD1
DNA: TGTGCCAGCAGCCTCCCCGGGACAGTGGGTGGCTACACCTTC
CDR3: CASSLPGTVGGYTF

J: TRBJ1-6
V: TRBV5-4
size: many
D: NA
DNA: TGTGCCAGCAGCTTGCAATCTGGGTATAATTCACCCCTCCACTTT
CDR3: CASSLQSGYNSPLHF

J: TRBJ1-2
V: TRBV28
size: many
D: NA
DNA: TGTGCCAGCAGTATGACCGGGACTTCCTATGGCTACACCTTC
CDR3: CASSMTGTSYGYTF

J: TRBJ2-7
V: TRBV28
size: many
D: TRBD2
DNA: TGTGCCAGCAGTTTCCTAGCGGGAGCCAACGAGCAGTACTTC
CDR3: CASSFLAGANEQYF

J: TRBJ2-1
V: TRBV7-2
size: many
D: TRBD2
DNA: TGTGCCAGCAGCTTAGCGCTAGCGGGGGAGCAGTTCTTC
CDR3: CASSLALAGEQFF

J: TRBJ2-1
V: TRBV3-1
size: NA
D: NA
DNA: TGTGCCAGCAGCCAAGGACTAGGGGCCTACAATGAGCAGTTCTTC
CDR3: CASSQGLGAYNEQFF